A selection of T cell receptor beta chains follows, all from one sample in a study of PD-1 blockade in classical Hodgkin lymphoma. Sequencing was performed with immunoSEQ multiplex PCR; in TCRdb, only in-frame clones are kept and a portion is missing. The table records 20,000 or so clones, less than 90% of them present only once. Sequenced here: CD4+ T cells from blood, sampled before the fourth cycle of nivolumab. Source of these receptors: a human donor with classical Hodgkin lymphoma. Each CDR3 is given with its conserved first and last residue. The D gene is left open where the match is weak. For some rows the clone size is stated as once, few or many, or as a class when expanded; others skip it.

V: TRBV27; size: -; J: TRBJ1-5; D: -; CDR3: CASSFAGYSNQPQHF; DNA: TGTGCCAGCAGTTTTGCCGGCTATAGCAATCAGCCCCAGCATTTT
V: TRBV5-5; size: once; J: TRBJ2-7; D: -; CDR3: CASSLFGTTISEQYF; DNA: TGTGCCAGCAGCTTGTTCGGGACAACTATTTCCGAGCAGTACTTC
V: TRBV2; size: -; J: TRBJ1-2; D: -; CDR3: CASSEKGRGQLYLYGYTF; DNA: TGTGCCAGCAGTGAAAAAGGCAGGGGCCAACTTTACCTCTATGGCTACACCTTC
V: TRBV7-7; size: -; J: TRBJ2-2; D: TRBD2; CDR3: CASSPGLAGGTGELFF; DNA: TGTGCCAGCAGCCCGGGACTAGCGGGAGGGACCGGGGAGCTGTTTTTT
V: TRBV28; size: -; J: TRBJ2-5; D: -; CDR3: CASSFTHRETQYF; DNA: TGTGCCAGCAGTTTTACACATCGGGAGACCCAGTACTTC
V: TRBV6-1; size: -; J: TRBJ2-6; D: TRBD2; CDR3: CASSGGLAGSGANVLTF; DNA: TGTGCCAGCAGTGGGGGACTAGCGGGATCTGGGGCCAACGTCCTGACTTTC
V: TRBV6-5; size: -; J: TRBJ1-2; D: TRBD1; CDR3: CASSFLGTGTYGYTF; DNA: TGTGCCAGCAGTTTTCTTGGGACAGGGACCTATGGCTACACCTTC
V: TRBV27; size: -; J: TRBJ2-7; D: TRBD2; CDR3: CASSRTRSYEQYF; DNA: TGTGCCAGCAGCCGGACTAGGTCCTACGAGCAGTACTTC
V: TRBV11-2; size: -; J: TRBJ2-5; D: TRBD2; CDR3: CASSSPGLALSETQYF; DNA: TGTGCCAGCAGCTCTCCGGGACTAGCCCTCTCGGAGACCCAGTACTTC
V: TRBV28; size: -; J: TRBJ1-5; D: -; CDR3: CASSLDYRVSNQPQHF; DNA: TGTGCCAGCAGTCTTGACTACAGGGTTAGCAATCAGCCCCAGCATTTT
V: TRBV28; size: -; J: TRBJ2-1; D: -; CDR3: CASSRLRGIIAHEQFF; DNA: TGTGCCAGCAGCCGACTCCGTGGGATCATTGCCCATGAGCAGTTCTTC
V: TRBV5-1; size: -; J: TRBJ2-3; D: -; CDR3: CASNRGMGTDTQYF; DNA: TGCGCCAGCAATCGGGGGATGGGCACAGATACGCAGTATTTT
V: TRBV25-1; size: -; J: TRBJ2-2; D: -; CDR3: CASRVTATGELFF; DNA: TGTGCCAGCAGGGTCACAGCCACCGGGGAGCTGTTTTTT
V: TRBV6-6; size: -; J: TRBJ2-7; D: -; CDR3: CASRAGLPDEQYF; DNA: TGTGCCAGCAGGGCGGGACTTCCGGACGAGCAGTACTTC
V: TRBV27; size: -; J: TRBJ1-4; D: -; CDR3: CASSSSASPKGKLFF; DNA: TGTGCCAGCAGTTCCTCGGCCAGCCCAAAGGGAAAACTGTTTTTT
V: TRBV29-1; size: -; J: TRBJ2-1; D: TRBD2; CDR3: CSSTSGRVDNEQFF; DNA: TGCAGCTCAACCAGCGGGAGGGTCGACAATGAGCAGTTCTTC
V: TRBV18; size: few; J: TRBJ1-1; D: -; CDR3: CASSPLNSRNTEAFF; DNA: TGTGCCAGCTCACCACTCAACAGCCGTAACACTGAAGCTTTCTTT
V: TRBV2; size: -; J: TRBJ2-3; D: TRBD2; CDR3: CASGLELGTDTQYF; DNA: TGTGCCAGCGGACTAGAGTTGGGCACAGATACGCAGTATTTT
V: TRBV7-8; size: -; J: TRBJ2-7; D: TRBD1; CDR3: CATERTGGRQYF; DNA: TGTGCTACGGAGCGGACAGGGGGCAGGCAGTACTTC
V: TRBV5-6; size: once; J: TRBJ1-1; D: -; CDR3: CASSPLDRNTEAFF; DNA: TGTGCCAGCAGCCCCTTGGACAGGAACACTGAAGCTTTCTTT
V: TRBV30; size: -; J: TRBJ1-5; D: -; CDR3: CAWSNGATQHF; DNA: TGTGCCTGGAGTAATGGGGCTACCCAGCATTTT
V: TRBV19; size: -; J: TRBJ2-1; D: -; CDR3: CASSPTTGGSYNEQFF; DNA: TGTGCCAGTAGTCCGACGACTGGGGGGAGCTACAATGAGCAGTTCTTC
V: TRBV19; size: -; J: TRBJ2-1; D: TRBD2; CDR3: CASSIVQLAGRYNEQFF; DNA: TGTGCCAGTAGTATAGTCCAACTAGCGGGGCGCTACAATGAGCAGTTCTTC
V: TRBV28; size: -; J: TRBJ1-2; D: -; CDR3: CASRTPMRYGYTF; DNA: TGTGCCAGCAGGACACCGATGAGATATGGCTACACCTTC
V: TRBV5-4; size: -; J: TRBJ2-7; D: TRBD2; CDR3: CASSFVGGEQYF; DNA: TGTGCCAGCAGCTTTGTGGGGGGGGAGCAGTACTTC
V: TRBV5-1; size: few; J: TRBJ1-1; D: -; CDR3: CASRENTEAFF; DNA: TGCGCCAGCAGGGAGAACACTGAAGCTTTCTTT
V: TRBV6-1; size: -; J: TRBJ1-2; D: -; CDR3: CASSDRGGGYTF; DNA: TGTGCCAGCAGTGACAGGGGTGGTGGCTACACCTTC
V: TRBV29-1; size: -; J: TRBJ2-1; D: TRBD2; CDR3: CSVEEQRIGLAGYNEQFF; DNA: TGCAGCGTTGAAGAACAACGAATCGGACTAGCGGGCTACAATGAGCAGTTCTTC
V: TRBV4-1; size: -; J: TRBJ1-4; D: TRBD1; CDR3: CASSHPDRFLEKLFF; DNA: TGCGCCAGCAGCCACCCGGACAGGTTTTTGGAAAAACTGTTTTTT
V: TRBV27; size: -; J: TRBJ2-1; D: -; CDR3: CASRPTQGRAINEQFF; DNA: TGTGCCAGCAGACCGACACAGGGAAGGGCTATCAATGAGCAGTTCTTC
V: TRBV5-6; size: -; J: TRBJ2-6; D: -; CDR3: CASSIGRSSGANVLTF; DNA: TGTGCCAGCAGCATAGGACGGAGCTCTGGGGCCAACGTCCTGACTTTC
V: TRBV19; size: -; J: TRBJ1-3; D: -; CDR3: CASSIERRSGNTIYF; DNA: TGTGCCAGTAGTATAGAGCGCCGATCTGGAAACACCATATATTTT
V: TRBV5-1; size: once; J: TRBJ2-5; D: -; CDR3: CASSLSGQETQYF; DNA: TGCGCCAGCAGCTTGTCGGGGCAAGAGACCCAGTACTTC
V: TRBV6-1; size: -; J: TRBJ1-5; D: TRBD1; CDR3: CASSETGVGQPQHF; DNA: TGTGCCAGCAGTGAGACAGGGGTGGGTCAGCCCCAGCATTTT
V: TRBV6-5; size: -; J: TRBJ2-5; D: -; CDR3: CASSYSSLRETQYF; DNA: TGTGCCAGCAGTTACTCGAGCCTGCGAGAGACCCAGTACTTC
V: TRBV27; size: once; J: TRBJ1-5; D: -; CDR3: CASSARGVRGPQHF; DNA: TGTGCCAGCAGTGCGAGGGGCGTCCGGGGGCCCCAGCATTTT
V: TRBV7-9; size: -; J: TRBJ2-5; D: -; CDR3: CASSFPGGPTKTQYF; DNA: TGTGCCAGCAGCTTTCCCGGGGGGCCGACGAAGACCCAGTACTTC
V: TRBV7-8; size: -; J: TRBJ1-4; D: -; CDR3: CASSFRATNEKLFF; DNA: TGTGCCAGCAGCTTCAGGGCAACTAATGAAAAACTGTTTTTT
V: TRBV5-1; size: -; J: TRBJ2-1; D: -; CDR3: CASSPTGTPAEFF; DNA: TGCGCCAGCAGCCCAACCGGGACGCCAGCTGAGTTCTTC
V: TRBV18; size: -; J: TRBJ2-1; D: TRBD1; CDR3: CASSRGTGGHYEQFF; DNA: TGTGCCAGCTCACGTGGGACAGGGGGCCACTATGAGCAGTTCTTC
V: TRBV9; size: -; J: TRBJ1-6; D: -; CDR3: CASSVSADYNSPLHF; DNA: TGTGCCAGCAGCGTATCAGCGGACTATAATTCACCCCTCCACTTT
V: TRBV5-1; size: few; J: TRBJ2-5; D: -; CDR3: CASSEDVGQETQYF; DNA: TGCGCCAGCAGCGAGGATGTGGGCCAAGAGACCCAGTACTTC
V: TRBV6-1; size: -; J: TRBJ2-1; D: -; CDR3: CASSVWGAGEQFF; DNA: TGTGCCAGCAGTGTTTGGGGGGCGGGGGAGCAGTTCTTC
V: TRBV18; size: -; J: TRBJ1-4; D: -; CDR3: CASSPGRQQWEEKLFF; DNA: TGTGCCAGCTCACCAGGACGACAGCAATGGGAGGAAAAACTGTTTTTT
V: TRBV6-6; size: -; J: TRBJ2-3; D: -; CDR3: CASSYSGAGHHF; DNA: TGTGCCAGCAGTTACTCAGGGGCCGGTCACCATTTT
V: TRBV7-9; size: -; J: TRBJ2-3; D: -; CDR3: CASREGGTDTQYF; DNA: TGTGCCAGCAGGGAAGGGGGCACAGATACGCAGTATTTT
V: TRBV6-5; size: -; J: TRBJ2-1; D: -; CDR3: CASSYSGIFSYNEQFF; DNA: TGTGCCAGCAGTTACTCAGGGATCTTCTCCTACAATGAGCAGTTCTTC
V: TRBV6-1; size: -; J: TRBJ2-7; D: -; CDR3: CASSVSGGYEQYF; DNA: TGTGCCAGCAGTGTTTCAGGGGGGTACGAGCAGTACTTC
V: TRBV5-1; size: -; J: TRBJ2-3; D: -; CDR3: CASSLEGADTQYF; DNA: TGCGCCAGCAGCCTCGAAGGCGCAGATACGCAGTATTTT
V: TRBV10-1; size: -; J: TRBJ2-1; D: -; CDR3: CASSPTQTGSAEQFF; DNA: TGCGCCAGCAGTCCCACCCAAACAGGGTCGGCTGAGCAGTTCTTC